Listed below are T cell receptor beta chains from one sample, sequenced in a study of blood T cell repertoires in COVID-19. Some clones are missing from TCRdb's copy, which holds only in-frame ones; the method was immunoSEQ multiplex PCR. The table has approximately 280,000 clones, around 85% seen once. Sequencing input: PBMCs or T cells enriched from blood (not recorded which). Receptors were obtained from a woman in her forties or fifties who had recovered from COVID-19. The CDR3 runs from the conserved cysteine through the conserved F or W. The order of the fields is V gene, clone size, D gene, J gene, CDR3 DNA, CDR3 protein. A D gene is named only where the DNA matches it firmly. Part of the rows lack a size; the others show once, few, many or a class for expanded clones.

v_gene: TRBV28
abundance: -
d_gene: TRBD1
j_gene: TRBJ1-4
CDR3nt: TGTGCCAGCAGACCCTCGACAGGGGGGAGTGAAAAACTGTTTTTT
CDR3aa: CASRPSTGGSEKLFF

v_gene: TRBV3-1/TRBV3-2
abundance: once
d_gene: -
j_gene: TRBJ1-2
CDR3nt: TGTGCCAGCAGCCAACCGGGTGGCTACACCTTC
CDR3aa: CASSQPGGYTF

v_gene: TRBV10-3
abundance: -
d_gene: TRBD1
j_gene: TRBJ1-3
CDR3nt: TGTGCCATCAGTGACCTCACGACCGGGACAGGGGCTTCCTTGAGCTCTGGAAACACCATATATTTT
CDR3aa: CAISDLTTGTGASLSSGNTIYF

v_gene: TRBV27
abundance: -
d_gene: -
j_gene: TRBJ1-5
CDR3nt: TGTGCCACCTCGCCAGGGACACCAAATCAGCCCCAGCATTTT
CDR3aa: CATSPGTPNQPQHF

v_gene: TRBV29-1
abundance: -
d_gene: -
j_gene: TRBJ2-4
CDR3nt: TGCAGCGTTGAAGAGCGGCACAACTTAGCCAAAAACATTCAGTACTTC
CDR3aa: CSVEERHNLAKNIQYF

v_gene: TRBV10-2
abundance: -
d_gene: TRBD1
j_gene: TRBJ1-1
CDR3nt: TGCGCCAGCAGGCCGACAGGGGCGACTGAAGCTTTCTTT
CDR3aa: CASRPTGATEAFF

v_gene: TRBV6-1
abundance: -
d_gene: TRBD2
j_gene: TRBJ2-5
CDR3nt: TGTGCCAGCAGTGAATCGGGGAGGGGAGGGACCCAGTACTTC
CDR3aa: CASSESGRGGTQYF

v_gene: TRBV5-4
abundance: -
d_gene: -
j_gene: TRBJ2-7
CDR3nt: TGTGCCAGCAGCCGTGGGCAGGGAAACTACGAGCAGTACTTC
CDR3aa: CASSRGQGNYEQYF

v_gene: TRBV28
abundance: -
d_gene: -
j_gene: TRBJ1-6
CDR3nt: TGTGCCAGCAGTTTGTGGGGGGAGGGTAGGGATTCACCCCTCCACTTT
CDR3aa: CASSLWGEGRDSPLHF

v_gene: TRBV9
abundance: -
d_gene: -
j_gene: TRBJ2-5
CDR3nt: TGTGCCAGCAGCGAGGGACTGTCGAGGGAGACCCAGTACTTC
CDR3aa: CASSEGLSRETQYF

v_gene: TRBV5-6
abundance: -
d_gene: TRBD1
j_gene: TRBJ1-6
CDR3nt: TGTGCCAGCAGCTTGTTTCAGGGGGCTTCACCCCTCCACTTT
CDR3aa: CASSLFQGASPLHF

v_gene: TRBV7-8
abundance: -
d_gene: TRBD2
j_gene: TRBJ2-7
CDR3nt: TGTGCCAGCAGCCCCCGCAGGGACTACGGCTACTACGAGCAGTACTTC
CDR3aa: CASSPRRDYGYYEQYF

v_gene: TRBV10-3
abundance: -
d_gene: TRBD1
j_gene: TRBJ1-2
CDR3nt: TGTGCCATCAGTGAGTTGACAGGGTACTATGGCTACACCTTC
CDR3aa: CAISELTGYYGYTF

v_gene: TRBV5-4
abundance: -
d_gene: -
j_gene: TRBJ2-5
CDR3nt: TGTGCCAGCAGCCATGGGGCCATACAAGAGACCCAGTACTTC
CDR3aa: CASSHGAIQETQYF

v_gene: TRBV24-1
abundance: -
d_gene: -
j_gene: TRBJ1-1
CDR3nt: TGTGCCACCGCTCCATATTTGAGCGCTTTCTTT
CDR3aa: CATAPYLSAFF

v_gene: TRBV5-4
abundance: -
d_gene: TRBD2
j_gene: TRBJ2-3
CDR3nt: TGTGCCAGCAGCTGGACTAGCGGGATCACAGATACGCAGTATTTT
CDR3aa: CASSWTSGITDTQYF

v_gene: TRBV5-8
abundance: -
d_gene: -
j_gene: TRBJ2-7
CDR3nt: TGTGCCAGCAGCTTGGTGGGCAGCTCCTACGAGCAGTACTTC
CDR3aa: CASSLVGSSYEQYF

v_gene: TRBV5-1
abundance: few
d_gene: TRBD1
j_gene: TRBJ1-4
CDR3nt: TGCGCCAGCAGCCGACAGGGGGCGGCCCGAAATGAAAAACTGTTTTTT
CDR3aa: CASSRQGAARNEKLFF

v_gene: TRBV2
abundance: -
d_gene: TRBD1
j_gene: TRBJ2-2
CDR3nt: TGTGCCAGCAGGAGAAGGACAGGGATGACCGGGGAGCTGTTTTTT
CDR3aa: CASRRRTGMTGELFF

v_gene: TRBV30
abundance: -
d_gene: -
j_gene: TRBJ2-7
CDR3nt: TGTGCCTGGAGGGGGGCTAGATTACGGCAGTACTTC
CDR3aa: CAWRGARLRQYF

v_gene: TRBV2
abundance: few
d_gene: TRBD2
j_gene: TRBJ2-1
CDR3nt: TGTGCCAGCAGTGAGGGGGCTAGCGGGGCATACAATGAGCAGTTCTTC
CDR3aa: CASSEGASGAYNEQFF

v_gene: TRBV24-1
abundance: -
d_gene: TRBD1
j_gene: TRBJ2-5
CDR3nt: TGTGCCACCAGTGATCCCGGGACAGGGAAGGGAGAGACCCAGTACTTC
CDR3aa: CATSDPGTGKGETQYF

v_gene: TRBV18
abundance: -
d_gene: TRBD2
j_gene: TRBJ2-3
CDR3nt: TGTGCCAGCTCACCGGGGCTAGCGGGGGCAGATACGCAGTATTTT
CDR3aa: CASSPGLAGADTQYF

v_gene: TRBV5-1
abundance: -
d_gene: TRBD2
j_gene: TRBJ2-5
CDR3nt: TGCGCCAGCAGCTTGACGGGGGGAGGAGAGACCCAGTACTTC
CDR3aa: CASSLTGGGETQYF

v_gene: TRBV23-1
abundance: -
d_gene: -
j_gene: TRBJ1-1
CDR3nt: TGCGCCAGCAGTCAATCGGTGGGTTGGGGCCCGGGGGTAACTGAAGCTTTCTTT
CDR3aa: CASSQSVGWGPGVTEAFF

v_gene: TRBV5-1
abundance: -
d_gene: -
j_gene: TRBJ2-7
CDR3nt: TGCGCCAGCAGCCCGAGGGTTTCCTACGAGCAGTACTTC
CDR3aa: CASSPRVSYEQYF

v_gene: TRBV27
abundance: once
d_gene: TRBD2
j_gene: TRBJ2-7
CDR3nt: TGTGCCAGCAGTCCCTCCCCTAGCGGGAGTTCCTACGAGCAGTACTTC
CDR3aa: CASSPSPSGSSYEQYF

v_gene: TRBV28
abundance: -
d_gene: -
j_gene: TRBJ1-1
CDR3nt: TGTGCCAGCAGTGCTCAGGGGATCGGTACTGAAGCTTTCTTT
CDR3aa: CASSAQGIGTEAFF

v_gene: TRBV4-2
abundance: -
d_gene: TRBD2
j_gene: TRBJ2-1
CDR3nt: TGTGCCAGCAGCCAGGGACTAGCGGCAAAGGGCCGGGTCTACAATGAGCAGTTCTTC
CDR3aa: CASSQGLAAKGRVYNEQFF

v_gene: TRBV9
abundance: -
d_gene: -
j_gene: TRBJ2-3
CDR3nt: TGTGCCAGCAGCGCCCCCCTCTCGGATACGCAGTATTTT
CDR3aa: CASSAPLSDTQYF

v_gene: TRBV6-2/TRBV6-3
abundance: -
d_gene: -
j_gene: TRBJ2-2
CDR3nt: TGTGCCAGCAGTTCCCTAGCGAGCACCGGGGAGCTGTTTTTT
CDR3aa: CASSSLASTGELFF

v_gene: TRBV9
abundance: -
d_gene: TRBD1
j_gene: TRBJ2-3
CDR3nt: TGTGCCAGCAGCTACCCCAGGACAGGGGGGCCCACAGATACGCAGTATTTT
CDR3aa: CASSYPRTGGPTDTQYF

v_gene: TRBV4-1
abundance: -
d_gene: TRBD2
j_gene: TRBJ2-2
CDR3nt: TGCGCCACAGGTGGTAGCGGGGGCACCGGGGAGCTGTTTTTT
CDR3aa: CATGGSGGTGELFF

v_gene: TRBV28
abundance: -
d_gene: -
j_gene: TRBJ1-5
CDR3nt: TGTGCCAGCAGTTTGGGCAGCATAGGGAGTGGCAATCAGCCCCAGCATTTT
CDR3aa: CASSLGSIGSGNQPQHF

v_gene: TRBV6-2/TRBV6-3
abundance: few
d_gene: TRBD2
j_gene: TRBJ2-7
CDR3nt: TGTGCCAGCAGTTACGGCCTAGCGGGAGGGCCGCGGGAGCAGTACTTC
CDR3aa: CASSYGLAGGPREQYF

v_gene: TRBV29-1
abundance: -
d_gene: TRBD1
j_gene: TRBJ1-1
CDR3nt: TGCAGTGTTCCCTCTTACAGGGGCACTGAAGCTTTCTTT
CDR3aa: CSVPSYRGTEAFF

v_gene: TRBV25-1
abundance: -
d_gene: -
j_gene: TRBJ2-1
CDR3nt: TGTGCCAGCAGCACGAGTTATGAGCAGTTCTTC
CDR3aa: CASSTSYEQFF

v_gene: TRBV3-1/TRBV3-2
abundance: once
d_gene: -
j_gene: TRBJ2-3
CDR3nt: TGTGCCAGCAGCCCCCCGGGACATCAAGGCACAGATACGCAGTATTTT
CDR3aa: CASSPPGHQGTDTQYF

v_gene: TRBV30
abundance: -
d_gene: TRBD2
j_gene: TRBJ2-7
CDR3nt: TGTGCCTGGAGTGGGGACCCTAGGACTAGTCTCTACGAGCAGTACTTC
CDR3aa: CAWSGDPRTSLYEQYF

v_gene: TRBV7-9
abundance: -
d_gene: -
j_gene: TRBJ2-7
CDR3nt: TGTGCCAGCAGCTTTGGAGGGAAGACCTACGAGCAGTACTTC
CDR3aa: CASSFGGKTYEQYF

v_gene: TRBV7-7
abundance: once
d_gene: TRBD2
j_gene: TRBJ2-1
CDR3nt: TGTGCCAGCAGCTTAGGCACTAGCGGGAGGGTTTTGAGGAATGAGCAGTTCTTC
CDR3aa: CASSLGTSGRVLRNEQFF

v_gene: TRBV6-1
abundance: few
d_gene: -
j_gene: TRBJ1-2
CDR3nt: TGTGCCAGCAGTGAAGCGAGACTGAACTATGGCTACACCTTC
CDR3aa: CASSEARLNYGYTF

v_gene: TRBV2
abundance: -
d_gene: -
j_gene: TRBJ1-6
CDR3nt: TGTGCCAGCATGGCGGGCTTTCTCCGTTCACCCCTCCACTTT
CDR3aa: CASMAGFLRSPLHF

v_gene: TRBV28
abundance: -
d_gene: -
j_gene: TRBJ1-2
CDR3nt: TGTGCCAGCAGTCAAACTATCCCGCCCTATGGCTACACCTTC
CDR3aa: CASSQTIPPYGYTF

v_gene: TRBV5-1
abundance: -
d_gene: TRBD1
j_gene: TRBJ2-7
CDR3nt: TGCGCCAGCAGCTTGAATCTCGGGACAGGGGACTACGAGCAGTACTTC
CDR3aa: CASSLNLGTGDYEQYF

v_gene: TRBV7-9
abundance: few
d_gene: TRBD1
j_gene: TRBJ1-1
CDR3nt: TGTGCCAGCAGCTCCCAGGGGGGAGCTTTCTTT
CDR3aa: CASSSQGGAFF

v_gene: TRBV27
abundance: once
d_gene: -
j_gene: TRBJ1-1
CDR3nt: TGTGCCAGCAGTTTACAAGCCAGGGGTTTAGGCACTGAAGCTTTCTTT
CDR3aa: CASSLQARGLGTEAFF

v_gene: TRBV18
abundance: -
d_gene: TRBD1
j_gene: TRBJ1-1
CDR3nt: TGTGCCAGCTCACCACCGAGTTGGGACAGGGTGAACACTGAAGCTTTCTTT
CDR3aa: CASSPPSWDRVNTEAFF

v_gene: TRBV7-8
abundance: -
d_gene: -
j_gene: TRBJ1-3
CDR3nt: TGTGCCAGCAGCTTGGCCGGGTGGTCTGGAAACACCATATATTTT
CDR3aa: CASSLAGWSGNTIYF

v_gene: TRBV3-1/TRBV3-2
abundance: -
d_gene: TRBD1
j_gene: TRBJ1-4
CDR3nt: TGTGCCAGCAGCCAGAAAACAGGGGTTTTTGGAAAACTGTTTTTT
CDR3aa: CASSQKTGVFGKLFF

v_gene: TRBV7-2
abundance: -
d_gene: TRBD2
j_gene: TRBJ2-5
CDR3nt: TGTGCCAGCACCTTCTTTGGGGGGGAGGCCCAGTACTTC
CDR3aa: CASTFFGGEAQYF

v_gene: TRBV6-6
abundance: few
d_gene: -
j_gene: TRBJ1-2
CDR3nt: TGTGCCAGCAGTTACTCGAGAGACTTCTATGGCTACACCTTC
CDR3aa: CASSYSRDFYGYTF

v_gene: TRBV19
abundance: few
d_gene: -
j_gene: TRBJ1-6
CDR3nt: TGTGCCAGTAGTCGCGCGGGGAATTCACCCCTCCACTTT
CDR3aa: CASSRAGNSPLHF

v_gene: TRBV29-1
abundance: few
d_gene: -
j_gene: TRBJ2-5
CDR3nt: TGCAGCGTTGACGCGGGGCTAAAGACCCAGTACTTC
CDR3aa: CSVDAGLKTQYF

v_gene: TRBV18
abundance: -
d_gene: TRBD1
j_gene: TRBJ1-1
CDR3nt: TGTGCCAGCTCAGGGACAGGGAGGGGCACTGAAGCTTTCTTT
CDR3aa: CASSGTGRGTEAFF

v_gene: TRBV12-3/TRBV12-4
abundance: -
d_gene: -
j_gene: TRBJ1-2
CDR3nt: TGTGCCAGCAGAAAAACAGGAAGCGGCTACACCTTC
CDR3aa: CASRKTGSGYTF

v_gene: TRBV18
abundance: -
d_gene: -
j_gene: TRBJ2-5
CDR3nt: TGTGCCAGCTCACCCCGAGAGACCCAGTACTTC
CDR3aa: CASSPRETQYF

v_gene: TRBV18
abundance: once
d_gene: -
j_gene: TRBJ2-2
CDR3nt: TGTGCCAGCTCACCAACTGGCGGCTCCGGCGGGGAGCTGTTTTTT
CDR3aa: CASSPTGGSGGELFF

v_gene: TRBV4-1
abundance: -
d_gene: TRBD2
j_gene: TRBJ2-3
CDR3nt: TGCGCCAGCAGCCAACTAGCGGCGGGCACAGATACGCAGTATTTT
CDR3aa: CASSQLAAGTDTQYF

v_gene: TRBV6-2/TRBV6-3
abundance: -
d_gene: -
j_gene: TRBJ2-7
CDR3nt: TGTGCCAGCAGCCCTGGACAGTCCTACGAGCAGTACTTC
CDR3aa: CASSPGQSYEQYF